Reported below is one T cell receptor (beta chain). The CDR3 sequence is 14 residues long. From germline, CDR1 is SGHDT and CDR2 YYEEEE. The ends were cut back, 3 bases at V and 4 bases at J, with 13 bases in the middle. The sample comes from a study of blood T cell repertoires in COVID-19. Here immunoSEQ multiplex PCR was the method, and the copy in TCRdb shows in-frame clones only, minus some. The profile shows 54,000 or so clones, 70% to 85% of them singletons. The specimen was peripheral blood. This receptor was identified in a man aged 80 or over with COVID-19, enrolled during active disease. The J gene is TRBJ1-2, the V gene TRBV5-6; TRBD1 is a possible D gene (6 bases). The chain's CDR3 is CASSSTGLLYGYTF. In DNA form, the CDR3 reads TGTGCCAGCAGCTCAACAGGGTTACTCTATGGCTACACCTTC.